The present entry profiles one T cell receptor (beta chain) with its context. Its antigen remains unknown. TCRdb's table, derived via immunoSEQ multiplex PCR, lists solely in-frame clones and lacks some. The sample shows some 48,000 clones, roughly four fifths of them seen only once. After stimulus-free culture, autoproliferating CFSE-dim and non-proliferating CFSE-high T cells were sequenced separately. Cultures began with about 50 million CFSE-labeled PBMCs, unstimulated for 7 days, with replicate wells pooled. CFSE at 0.5 uM labeled the PBMCs, which were then cultured unstimulated. Per the germline V gene, CDR1 is LGHNA and CDR2 is YNFKEQ. Trimming took off 0 bases at V and 0 bases at J, with 8 bases between the two ends. This CDR3 comprises 16 residues. This specimen belongs to a study of memory B cells and T cells in multiple sclerosis. Study-level points and caveats: Shared clonotype counts depended on differing compartment clone-set sizes and were normalized.

The specimen was PBMCs from blood kept in culture. The V call is TRBV4-2, the J call TRBJ1-4; D unresolved. The receptor's source is a human donor with multiple sclerosis. CDR3 sequence reads: CASSQEGAATNEKLFF. In nucleotides, the CDR3 is TGTGCCAGCAGCCAAGAGGGAGCGGCAACTAATGAAAAACTGTTTTTT.